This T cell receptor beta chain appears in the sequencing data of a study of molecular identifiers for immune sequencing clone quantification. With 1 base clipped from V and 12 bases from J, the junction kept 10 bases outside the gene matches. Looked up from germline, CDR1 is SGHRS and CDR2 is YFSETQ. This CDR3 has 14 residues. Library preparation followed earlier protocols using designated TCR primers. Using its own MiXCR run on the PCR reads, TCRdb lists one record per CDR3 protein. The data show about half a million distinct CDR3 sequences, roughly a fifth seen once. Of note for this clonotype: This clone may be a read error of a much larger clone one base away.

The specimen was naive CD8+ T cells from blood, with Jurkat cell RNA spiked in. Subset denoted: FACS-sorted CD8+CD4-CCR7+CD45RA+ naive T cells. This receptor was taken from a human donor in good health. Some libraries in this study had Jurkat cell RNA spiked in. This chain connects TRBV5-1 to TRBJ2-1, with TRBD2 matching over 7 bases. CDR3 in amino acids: CASSLRGGRDGQFF. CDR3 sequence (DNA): TGCGCCAGCAGCTTGCGGGGAGGGCGCGATGGGCAGTTCTTC.